The sequence of this TCR beta chain was determined in a study of CD8+ T cells in alopecia areata. Trimming cost V 5 bases and J 6 bases, with 17 bases left between them. Germline loops: CDR1 PRHDT, CDR2 FYEKMQ (reference sequence). CDR3 length equals 15 residues. Punch biopsies of lesional scalp, plus peripheral blood, were taken from alopecia areata patients. RNA was extracted and reverse transcribed into cDNA as the sequencing template. The table came from immunoSEQ multiplex PCR; TCRdb's copy has only in-frame clones and leaves some out. The sample yields about 150,000 clones, 45% to 60% seen once. This clone was found a few times.

The sequence was obtained from a human donor with alopecia areata. The starting material was CD8+ T cells sorted from blood, obtained at week 0. The V call is TRBV13, the J call TRBJ2-1; a possible D gene is TRBD2 (6 bases). The CDR3: CASSPHGGMVNEQFF. CDR3 coding DNA: TGTGCCAGCAGCCCCCACGGGGGTATGGTCAATGAGCAGTTCTTC.